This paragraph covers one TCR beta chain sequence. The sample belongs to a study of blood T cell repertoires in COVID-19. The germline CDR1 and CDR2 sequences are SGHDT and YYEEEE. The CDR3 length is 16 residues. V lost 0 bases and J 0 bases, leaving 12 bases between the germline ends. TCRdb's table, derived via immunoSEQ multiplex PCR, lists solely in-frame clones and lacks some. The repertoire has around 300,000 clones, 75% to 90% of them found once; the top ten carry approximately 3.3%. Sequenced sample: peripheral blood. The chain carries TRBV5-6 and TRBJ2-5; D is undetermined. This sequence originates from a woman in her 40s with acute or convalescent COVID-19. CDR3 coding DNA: TGTGCCAGCAGCTTGGGGCCAGCGTTTAACCAAGAGACCCAGTACTTC. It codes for CASSLGPAFNQETQYF.